This T cell receptor (beta chain) was sequenced in a study of response to subunit inactivated influenza vaccine. Via MiXCR, TCRdb re-called the RT-PCR reads, giving one row per CDR3 protein. The data hold approximately 520,000 distinct CDR3 sequences, with about 25% observed a single time. The CDR3 spans 13 residues. Deletions cut 1 base from V and 4 bases from J, with 8 bases between. CDR1 and CDR2 from the germline V gene are MDHEN and SYDVKM. Findings and caveats of the study: Authors suggested that a seasonal influenza vaccination recruits few new T cells each time.

About this clonotype itself: The antigen is undetermined.

This chain links TRBV28 with TRBJ2-7; perhaps TRBD2 as D (6 bases). This receptor was taken from a man aged 45 to 65 who received an inactivated influenza vaccine. The sample was CD4+ T cells sorted from PBMCs, taken around 5 days after vaccination. CDR3 nucleotide sequence: TGTGCCAGCAGTTTATCGGGGGAGTACGAGCAGTACTTC. Translating it yields CASSLSGEYEQYF.